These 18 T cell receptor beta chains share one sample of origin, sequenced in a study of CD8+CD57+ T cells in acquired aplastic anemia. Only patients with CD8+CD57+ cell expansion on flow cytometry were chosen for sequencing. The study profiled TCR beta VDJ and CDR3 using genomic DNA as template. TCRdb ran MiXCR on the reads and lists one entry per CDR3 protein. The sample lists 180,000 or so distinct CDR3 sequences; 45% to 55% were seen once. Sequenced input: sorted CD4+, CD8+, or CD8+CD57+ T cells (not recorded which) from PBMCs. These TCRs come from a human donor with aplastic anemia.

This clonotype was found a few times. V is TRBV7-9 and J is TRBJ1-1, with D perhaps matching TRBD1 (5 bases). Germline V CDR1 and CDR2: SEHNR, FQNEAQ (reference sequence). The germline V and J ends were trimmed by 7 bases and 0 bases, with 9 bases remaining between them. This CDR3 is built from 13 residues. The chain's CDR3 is CASTGVMNTEAFF. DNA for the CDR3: TGTGCCAGCACGGGGGTGATGAACACTGAAGCTTTCTTT.

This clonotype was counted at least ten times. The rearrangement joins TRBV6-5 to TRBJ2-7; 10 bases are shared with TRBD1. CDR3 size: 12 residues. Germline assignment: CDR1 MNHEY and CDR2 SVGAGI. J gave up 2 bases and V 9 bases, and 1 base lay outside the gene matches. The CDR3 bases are TGTGCCAGTGGGACAGGGGCCTACGAGCAGTACTTC. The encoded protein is CASGTGAYEQYF.

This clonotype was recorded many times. The CDR3 spells CASSLVQGWYYGYTF. The CDR3 DNA is TGTGCCAGCAGCTTAGTACAGGGGTGGTACTATGGCTACACCTTC. The rearrangement joins TRBV7-8 to TRBJ1-2; 7 bases are shared with TRBD1. The V gene end was trimmed by 1 base and the J gene end by 3 bases; junction bases not matched to a gene: 5. CDR3 length: 15 residues. Looked up from germline, CDR1 is SGHVS and CDR2 is FQNEAQ.

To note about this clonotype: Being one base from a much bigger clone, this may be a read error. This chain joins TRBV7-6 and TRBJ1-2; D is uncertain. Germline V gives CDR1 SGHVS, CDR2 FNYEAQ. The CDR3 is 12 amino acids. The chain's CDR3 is CASSSAYYGSTF. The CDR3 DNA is TGTGCCAGCAGTTCAGCATACTATGGCTCCACCTTC.

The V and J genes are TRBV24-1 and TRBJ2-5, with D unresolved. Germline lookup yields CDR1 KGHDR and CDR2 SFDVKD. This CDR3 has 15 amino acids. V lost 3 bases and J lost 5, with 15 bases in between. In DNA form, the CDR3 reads TGTGCCACCAGTGATCCTACCCCGGAGAGGGAGACCCAGTACTTC. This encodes CATSDPTPERETQYF.

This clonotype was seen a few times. CDR3 region: CASRLSLQDEQYF. The CDR3 coding sequence is TGTGCCAGCAGGCTGAGTCTTCAGGACGAGCAGTACTTC. The genes are TRBV12-3 or TRBV12-4 and TRBJ2-7; the D is unclear. CDR3 length: 13 amino acids. With 6 bases removed from V and 5 bases from J, the gap between germline ends came to 14 bases.

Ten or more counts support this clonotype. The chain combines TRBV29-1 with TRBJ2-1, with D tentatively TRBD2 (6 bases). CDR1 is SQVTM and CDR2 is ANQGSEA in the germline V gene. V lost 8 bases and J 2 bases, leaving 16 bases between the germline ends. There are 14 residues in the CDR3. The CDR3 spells CSLVGGNAYNEQFF. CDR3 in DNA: TGCAGCTTGGTGGGAGGAAATGCCTACAATGAGCAGTTCTTC.

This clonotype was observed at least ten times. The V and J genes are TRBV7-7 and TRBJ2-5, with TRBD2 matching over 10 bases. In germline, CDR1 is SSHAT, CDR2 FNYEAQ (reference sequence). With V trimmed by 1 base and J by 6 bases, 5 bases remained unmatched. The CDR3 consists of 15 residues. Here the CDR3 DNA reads TGTGCCAGCAGCTTAGGAGCGGGGGGGCAGCAGACCCAGTACTTC. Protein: CASSLGAGGQQTQYF.

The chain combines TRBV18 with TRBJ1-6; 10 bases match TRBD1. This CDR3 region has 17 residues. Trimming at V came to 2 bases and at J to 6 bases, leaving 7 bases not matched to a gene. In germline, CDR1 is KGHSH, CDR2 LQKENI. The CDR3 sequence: CASSPIPGTGVNSPLHF. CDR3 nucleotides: TGTGCCAGCTCACCAATTCCCGGGACAGGGGTTAATTCACCCCTCCACTTT.

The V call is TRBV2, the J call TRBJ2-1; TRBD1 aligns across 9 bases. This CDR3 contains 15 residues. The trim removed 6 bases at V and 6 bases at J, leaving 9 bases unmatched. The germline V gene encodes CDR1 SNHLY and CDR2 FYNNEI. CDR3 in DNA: TGTGCCAGCAGAACCGGGACAGGGATAGTCAATGAGCAGTTCTTC. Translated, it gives CASRTGTGIVNEQFF.

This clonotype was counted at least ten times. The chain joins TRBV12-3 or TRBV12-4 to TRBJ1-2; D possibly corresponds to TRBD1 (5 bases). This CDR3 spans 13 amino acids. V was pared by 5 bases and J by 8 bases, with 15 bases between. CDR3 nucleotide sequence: TGTGCCAGCAGTCACCAGGGACCAGACGGCTACACCTTC. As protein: CASSHQGPDGYTF.

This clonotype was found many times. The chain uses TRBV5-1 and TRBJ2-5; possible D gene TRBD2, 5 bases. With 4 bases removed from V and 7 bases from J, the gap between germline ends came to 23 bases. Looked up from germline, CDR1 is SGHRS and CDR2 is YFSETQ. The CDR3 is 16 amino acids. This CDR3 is CASSLGEGGYLGTQYF. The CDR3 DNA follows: TGCGCCAGCAGCCTCGGGGAAGGAGGATACCTTGGGACCCAGTACTTC.

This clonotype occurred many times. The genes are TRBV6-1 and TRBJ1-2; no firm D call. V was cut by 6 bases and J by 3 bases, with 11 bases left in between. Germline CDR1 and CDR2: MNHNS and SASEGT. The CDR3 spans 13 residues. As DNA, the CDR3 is TGTGCCAGCAGCCTCGGGCCCGACTATGGCTACACCTTC. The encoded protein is CASSLGPDYGYTF.

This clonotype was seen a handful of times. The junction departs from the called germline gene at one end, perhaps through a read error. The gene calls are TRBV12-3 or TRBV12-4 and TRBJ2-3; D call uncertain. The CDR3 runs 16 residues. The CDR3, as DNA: TGTGCCAGCAGTCAGATCGGGCGTGTACGGGCAGATACGCGGTATTTT. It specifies CASSQIGRVRADTRYF.

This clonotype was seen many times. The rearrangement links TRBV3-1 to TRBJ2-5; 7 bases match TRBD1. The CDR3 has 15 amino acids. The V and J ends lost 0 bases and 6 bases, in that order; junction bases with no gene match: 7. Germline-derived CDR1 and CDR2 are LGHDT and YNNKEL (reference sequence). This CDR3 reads CASSQETGRSKTQYF. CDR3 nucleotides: TGTGCCAGCAGCCAAGAGACAGGGCGGAGTAAGACCCAGTACTTC.

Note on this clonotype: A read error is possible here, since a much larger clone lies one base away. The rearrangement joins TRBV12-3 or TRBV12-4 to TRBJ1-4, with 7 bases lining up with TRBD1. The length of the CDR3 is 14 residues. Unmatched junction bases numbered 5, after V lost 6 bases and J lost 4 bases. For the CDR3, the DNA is TGTGCCAGCAGAGCAGGGGGGGTTAATGAAAAACTGTTTTTT. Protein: CASRAGGVNEKLFF.

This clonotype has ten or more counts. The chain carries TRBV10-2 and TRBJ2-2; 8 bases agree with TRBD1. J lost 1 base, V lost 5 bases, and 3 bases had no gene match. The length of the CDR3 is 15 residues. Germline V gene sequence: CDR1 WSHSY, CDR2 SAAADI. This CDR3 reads CASSPGTGNTGELFF. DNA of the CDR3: TGCGCCAGCAGTCCGGGGACAGGGAACACCGGGGAGCTGTTTTTT.

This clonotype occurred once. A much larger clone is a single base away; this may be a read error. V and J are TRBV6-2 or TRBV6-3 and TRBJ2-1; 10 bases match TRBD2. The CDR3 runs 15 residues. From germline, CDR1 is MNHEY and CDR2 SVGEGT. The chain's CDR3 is CASSYSSKAGGHELF. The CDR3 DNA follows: TGTGCCAGCAGTTACTCCTCGAAAGCGGGGGGGCACGAGCTCTTC.